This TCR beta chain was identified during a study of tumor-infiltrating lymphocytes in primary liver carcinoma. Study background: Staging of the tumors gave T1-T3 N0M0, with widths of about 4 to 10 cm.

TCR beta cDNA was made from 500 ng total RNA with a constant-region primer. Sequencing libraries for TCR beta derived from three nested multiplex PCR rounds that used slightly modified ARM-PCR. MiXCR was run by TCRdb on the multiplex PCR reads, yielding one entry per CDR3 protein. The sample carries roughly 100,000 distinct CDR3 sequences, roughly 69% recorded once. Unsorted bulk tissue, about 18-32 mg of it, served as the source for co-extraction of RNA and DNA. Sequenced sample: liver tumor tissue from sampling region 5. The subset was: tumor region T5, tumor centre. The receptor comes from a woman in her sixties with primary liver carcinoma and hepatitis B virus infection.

The CDR3 bases are TGTGCCAGCAGCCGCAGACAGATCAGCACAGATACGCAGTATTTT. It yields the protein CASSRRQISTDTQYF. The chain carries TRBV12-3 or TRBV12-4 and TRBJ2-3, with D possibly being TRBD1 (5 bases). This CDR3 has 15 residues. Trimming removed 6 bases at V and 0 bases at J, with 13 bases between.